Each of the 9 T cell receptor beta chains below was sequenced from the same sample in a study of cytotoxic CD8 clonotypes in ibrutinib-treated CLL. TCRdb's table, derived via immunoSEQ multiplex PCR, lists solely in-frame clones and lacks some. The sample records tens of thousands of clones, about 86% being singletons. The sequences come from PBMCs, collected before ibrutinib treatment. These receptors all stem from a human donor with chronic lymphocytic leukemia.

V gene TRBV7-8 combines with J gene TRBJ2-1; 7 nucleotides agree with TRBD2. This CDR3 is 16 amino acids long. The germline CDR1 and CDR2 sequences are SGHVS and FQNEAQ. Trimming cost V 3 bases and J 0 bases; bases outside gene matches: 5. CDR3 loop: CASSFSGGSSYNEQFF. CDR3 in DNA: TGTGCCAGCAGCTTTAGCGGCGGGAGCTCCTACAATGAGCAGTTCTTC.

The CDR3, as DNA: TGTGCCAGCATGTTGAGAGCCATGAACACTGAAGCTTTCTTT. It yields the protein CASMLRAMNTEAFF. V gene TRBV6-1 combines with J gene TRBJ1-1; D remains ambiguous. CDR1 is MNHNS, CDR2 SASEGT, per germline. V lost 7 bases to trimming and J lost 0 bases, with 12 bases between them. The CDR3 is 14 residues long.

The CDR3 region is CASSPRGARTNYGYTF. CDR3 DNA sequence: TGTGCCAGCAGCCCGAGGGGGGCCAGAACTAACTATGGCTACACCTTC. The chain recombines TRBV7-6 with TRBJ1-2; perhaps TRBD1 as D (6 bases). Germline assignment: CDR1 SGHVS and CDR2 FNYEAQ. V was trimmed by 5 bases and J by 0 bases, leaving 16 bases between them. CDR3 length: 16 amino acids.

V and J are TRBV19 and TRBJ2-7; D remains ambiguous. V dropped 5 bases and J dropped 3 bases, with 11 bases sitting between them. Germline V lookup: CDR1 LNHDA, CDR2 SQIVND (reference sequence). The CDR3 extends over 13 amino acids. The CDR3 DNA reads TGTGCCAGTAGTTCCGGGTCAAACTACGAGCAGTACTTC. Its translation is CASSSGSNYEQYF.

The rearrangement links TRBV5-1 to TRBJ2-7, with 10 bases aligning to TRBD2. The CDR3 is made up of 17 amino acids. The germline gives CDR1 SGHRS, CDR2 YFSETQ. V lost 1 base and J lost 2; bases outside the gene matches: 9. DNA for the CDR3: TGCGCCAGCAGCTTGTCAGCGGGAGGGCCTTACACCTACGAGCAGTACTTC. This sequence encodes CASSLSAGGPYTYEQYF.

The genes are TRBV28 and TRBJ2-5, with a weak D call TRBD2 (6 bases). Trimming removed 5 bases from V and 4 bases from J, with 8 bases in between. The CDR3 is 12 amino acids. Germline CDR1 reads MDHEN; CDR2 reads SYDVKM. The CDR3 nucleotides are TGTGCCAGCAGTCTGACTAGAGAGACCCAGTACTTC. It is translated as CASSLTRETQYF.

The chain combines TRBV19 with TRBJ2-7; D possibly matches TRBD1 or TRBD2 (5 bases each). There are 14 residues in the CDR3. Trimming took off 3 bases at V and 3 bases at J, with 12 bases between the two ends. CDR1 and CDR2 (germline): LNHDA, SQIVND (reference sequence). This chain's CDR3 is CASSMAGTDYEQYF. CDR3 sequence (DNA): TGTGCCAGTAGTATGGCCGGGACCGACTACGAGCAGTACTTC.

The chain couples TRBV4-1 to TRBJ2-5, with a possible D match to TRBD2 (5 bases). Trimming left V 2 bases short and J 2 bases short, with 18 bases between. The germline V gene encodes CDR1 MGHRA and CDR2 YSYEKL. This CDR3 spans 17 amino acids. In DNA, the CDR3 is TGCGCCAGCAGCCAATCCCCGGTTGGAGGCCCGCAAGAGACCCAGTACTTC. Protein: CASSQSPVGGPQETQYF.

This clone occurred a few times. The gene calls are TRBV4-3 and TRBJ2-7; 8 nucleotides line up with TRBD2. Germline V gene data show CDR1 as LGHNA and CDR2 as YSLEER. The CDR3 spans 15 residues. J was trimmed by 2 bases and V by 5 bases; bases with no gene match: 8. The CDR3 sequence is CASSFGRGETYEQYF. The CDR3 DNA reads as TGCGCCAGCAGCTTCGGGCGGGGGGAGACCTACGAGCAGTACTTC.